This T cell receptor beta chain was identified in a study of T cells in narcolepsy. As for the study in general: Enrolled donors included narcolepsy type 1 or type 2 patients and healthy controls. Study-wide findings and caveats: Some memory CD4+ repertoires had no autoreactive clone sequences. Healthy controls reportedly lacked the autoreactive clonotypes serially found in patients' blood. HCRT-specific and TRIB2-specific autoreactive clonotypes appeared among same-patient CSF and blood CD4+ clonotypes.

Sequencing used immunoSEQ multiplex PCR; TCRdb keeps in-frame clones, though not all of them. The sample lists 25,000 to 35,000 clones, over 75% occurring once. Points on this clone: Its antigen is currently unknown.

V shed 2 bases and J shed 0 bases, with 15 bases lying between them. Germline V gives CDR1 SGHRS, CDR2 YFSETQ. The CDR3 length is 17 residues. This clonotype was obtained from a human donor in good health. The sequencing input was memory (CD45RA-) CD4+ T cells from blood. This sequence joins TRBV5-1 and TRBJ2-1; D is tentatively TRBD1 or TRBD2 (5 bases each). CDR3 DNA: TGCGCCAGCAGCTTTGGTTCGGGGCCCAGCTCCTACAATGAGCAGTTCTTC. Its protein product is CASSFGSGPSSYNEQFF.